A single sample gave rise to the 29 T cell receptor beta chains below, sequenced in a study of T cells in Graves' hyperthyroidism and ophthalmopathy. Amplified regions were TCR beta CDR3 sequences from RNA transcripts. During a first-round RT-PCR of the TCR CDR3, the HTBI primer set was used. TCRdb ran MiXCR on the multiplex PCR reads and lists one entry per CDR3 protein. Counted here are some 620,000 distinct CDR3 sequences, roughly 17% occurring once; the ten biggest clones make up 3% to 4.5%. The sequenced material came from blood. The receptors derive from a woman aged 25 to 45 with Graves' hyperthyroidism.

This clonotype was detected ten times or more. The chain couples TRBV12-3 or TRBV12-4 to TRBJ2-1; the D gene is possibly TRBD1 (6 bases). The CDR3 totals 13 residues. The V gene lost 6 bases and the J gene lost 7 bases, with 13 bases spanning the gap. This chain's CDR3 is CASRTGTQNEQFF. CDR3 DNA: TGTGCCAGCAGGACCGGGACACAGAATGAGCAGTTCTTC.

This clonotype was counted ten times or more. The rearrangement joins TRBV7-2 to TRBJ1-4, with TRBD1 as a possible D gene (5 bases). V was clipped by 4 bases and J by 7 bases, with 19 bases between them. The germline gives CDR1 SGHTA, CDR2 FQGNSA. The CDR3 runs 16 residues. The CDR3 spells CASSSLSVRAVEKLFF. In DNA, the CDR3 is TGTGCCAGCAGCTCCCTGTCCGTCAGGGCGGTTGAAAAACTGTTTTTT.

This clonotype has at least ten counts. J is TRBJ2-1 and V is TRBV30; D may correspond to TRBD1 or TRBD2 (6 bases each). V lost 0 bases and J lost 10, with 13 bases in between. CDR1 and CDR2 (germline): GTSNPN, SVGIG (reference sequence). This CDR3 spans 13 amino acids. This CDR3 is CAWSVINGGEQFF. CDR3 coding DNA: TGTGCCTGGAGTGTAATAAACGGGGGCGAGCAGTTCTTC. The entire variable domain, with the rest obtained from reference TRBV30 and TRBJ2-1, is as follows: SQTIHQWPATLVQPVGSPLSLECTVEGTSNPNLYWYRQAAGRGLQLLFYSVGIGQISSEVPQNLSASRPQDRQFILSSKKLLLSDSGFYLCAWSVINGGEQFFGPGTRLTVL.

This clonotype was picked up many times. CDR3 in amino acids: CASRDDRGNSPLHF. The CDR3 nucleotides are TGTGCCAGCAGGGATGACAGGGGGAATTCACCCCTCCACTTT. The V and J genes are TRBV2 and TRBJ1-6; 9 bases fit TRBD1. The CDR3 covers 14 residues. Germline trimming cut 6 bases from V and 7 bases from J; bases unmatched to any gene: 4. Germline CDR1 is SNHLY and CDR2 is FYNNEI.

This clonotype was detected ten times or more. The genes are TRBV11-2 and TRBJ2-2; D not resolved. CDR3 size: 13 residues. V lost 5 bases and J 5 bases, leaving 9 bases between the germline ends. The V gene's germline CDR1 is SGHAT and CDR2 FQNNGV. The CDR3 nucleotides read TGTGCCAGCAGCCTAACAGATACCGGGGAGCTGTTTTTT. Protein: CASSLTDTGELFF.

This clonotype was detected many times. V usage is TRBV30 and J usage is TRBJ1-1; tentatively, D is TRBD1 (6 bases). Germline loops: CDR1 GTSNPN, CDR2 SVGIG (reference sequence). The CDR3 is 12 residues long. CDR3 sequence reads: CAWGLGAAEAFF. The DNA of the CDR3 is TGTGCTTGGGGGCTCGGGGCGGCTGAAGCTTTCTTT.

At least ten counts were recorded for this clonotype. The chain employs TRBV7-8 and TRBJ2-7, with a possible D match to TRBD1 (5 bases). Germline loops: CDR1 SGHVS, CDR2 FQNEAQ. CDR3 length: 12 residues. The ends were cut back, 2 bases at V and 6 bases at J, with 8 bases in the middle. The chain's CDR3 is CASSLQGTEQYF. The CDR3 DNA sequence: TGTGCCAGCAGCTTACAGGGAACCGAGCAGTACTTC. Using reference TRBV7-8 and TRBJ2-7 for the parts outside the CDR3, the full variable domain is GAGVSQSPRYKVAKRGQDVALRCDPISGHVSLFWYQQALGQGPEFLTYFQNEAQLDKSGLPSDRFFAERPEGSVSTLKIQRTQQEDSAVYLCASSLQGTEQYFGPGTRLTVT.

This clonotype was found a few times. This rearrangement joins TRBV4-3 to TRBJ1-3; D ambiguous. The CDR3 consists of 16 residues. Germline CDR1 and CDR2: LGHNA and YSLEER. V lost 1 base and J 2 bases, leaving 12 bases between the germline ends. CDR3 nucleotide sequence: TGCGCCAGCAGCCAAGTGTACTCTCCCGCTGGAAACACCATATATTTT. Translating it yields CASSQVYSPAGNTIYF.

The chain joins TRBV3-1 to TRBJ2-1; 9 nucleotides align to TRBD2. The CDR3 contains 14 residues. Germline values: CDR1 LGHDT, CDR2 YNNKEL (reference sequence). Losses at the gene ends were 4 bases for V and 10 bases for J; bases not matched to a gene: 8. CDR3 amino acids: CASSPLGTSGEQFF. The CDR3 coding sequence is TGTGCCAGCAGCCCCTTGGGAACTAGCGGGGAGCAGTTCTTC.

This clonotype was counted only a few times. The V gene is TRBV2, the J gene TRBJ2-7, with D unresolved. The CDR3 loop spans 12 amino acids. V was trimmed by 7 bases and J by 0 bases, leaving 7 bases between them. Looked up from germline, CDR1 is SNHLY and CDR2 is FYNNEI. CDR3 in amino acids: CASILNSYEQYF. The CDR3 DNA reads as TGTGCCAGCATATTAAACTCCTACGAGCAGTACTTC.

This clonotype was counted ten times or more. This rearrangement joins TRBV12-3 or TRBV12-4 to TRBJ1-5; tentatively, D is TRBD1 (5 bases). Trimming removed 5 bases at V and 5 bases at J, with 13 bases between. This CDR3 has 14 amino acids. DNA of the CDR3: TGTGCCAGCAGTCCGGGACGGAGAGATCAGCCCCAGCATTTT. This encodes CASSPGRRDQPQHF.

This clonotype was detected a few times. This chain uses TRBV29-1 with TRBJ2-7; D remains ambiguous. The CDR3 totals 12 residues. With 4 bases removed from V and 2 bases from J, the gap between germline ends came to 9 bases. Germline V gene data show CDR1 as SQVTM and CDR2 as ANQGSEA. The CDR3 protein is CSVGANTYEQYF. The CDR3 DNA reads as TGCAGCGTTGGGGCCAATACCTACGAGCAGTACTTC.

There are a few counts of this clonotype. The V and J genes are TRBV14 and TRBJ2-1, with D possibly matching TRBD2 (5 bases). CDR1 is SGHDN, CDR2 FVKESK, per germline. The CDR3 is made up of 16 amino acids. Deletions cut 1 base from V and 7 bases from J, with 17 bases between. In nucleotides, the CDR3 is TGTGCCAGCAGCCAAGCCCTCCGACGGGGAAGGAATGAGCAGTTCTTC. Its translation: CASSQALRRGRNEQFF.

This clonotype was recorded at least ten times. The V gene is TRBV28, the J gene TRBJ2-7; D perhaps matches TRBD1 (6 bases). Germline CDR1 is MDHEN and CDR2 is SYDVKM. Deletions cut 5 bases from V and 9 bases from J, with 14 bases between. This CDR3 has 12 amino acids. The DNA of the CDR3 is TGTGCCAGCAGTGAGCAGGGGATTTGGCAGTACTTC. This sequence encodes CASSEQGIWQYF.

This clonotype was picked up many times. The genes are TRBV10-1 and TRBJ2-1, with D tentatively TRBD2 (6 bases). Germline V gene sequence: CDR1 WNHNN, CDR2 SYGVQD (reference sequence). V lost 4 bases and J lost 1, with 14 bases in between. The CDR3 sequence is 16 residues long. The CDR3 coding sequence is TGCGCCAGCAGTGCGGACTACGGGAGTTCCTACAATGAGCAGTTCTTC. Translation gives CASSADYGSSYNEQFF.

There are many counts of this clonotype. The chain carries TRBV28 and TRBJ2-5; 12 bases are shared with TRBD2. The CDR3 runs 16 residues. V lost 5 bases, J lost 4 bases, and 8 bases stayed unmatched. The germline V gene encodes CDR1 MDHEN and CDR2 SYDVKM. CDR3 protein: CASSQRLAGVGETQYF. As DNA, the CDR3 is TGTGCCAGCAGTCAGAGACTAGCGGGAGTAGGAGAGACCCAGTACTTC.

This sequence joins TRBV14 and TRBJ2-4; TRBD2 might be the D (5 bases). This CDR3 region has 14 residues. Per the germline V gene, CDR1 is SGHDN and CDR2 is FVKESK. V was shortened by 1 base and J by 7 bases, with 11 bases between the two germline ends. The CDR3 here is CASSQALAGNIQYF. The CDR3 DNA reads TGTGCCAGCAGCCAAGCGCTAGCTGGGAACATTCAGTACTTC.

CDR3 sequence (DNA): TGTGCTAGTGGTTGGTCGACCGGGGAGCTGTTTTTT. This encodes CASGWSTGELFF. The chain combines TRBV12-5 with TRBJ2-2; D is undetermined. Germline CDR1 and CDR2: LGHNT and FRNRAP. The length of the CDR3 is 12 residues. The V gene lost 4 bases and the J gene lost 5 bases, with 5 bases spanning the gap.

The sample holds a few counts of this clonotype. The rearrangement links TRBV20-1 to TRBJ2-2; a weak D match, TRBD2 (6 bases). The CDR3 contains 16 residues. The germline V gene has CDR1 DFQATT and CDR2 SNEGSKA (reference sequence). V was trimmed by 0 bases and J by 8 bases, leaving 19 bases between them. The CDR3 DNA reads TGCAGTGCTAGAGATGATCTTTGGGGGAGGAGAGGGGAGCTGTTTTTT. Amino acid sequence: CSARDDLWGRRGELFF.

This clonotype appeared a few times. This chain uses TRBV20-1 with TRBJ1-6; 7 nucleotides line up with TRBD1. Germline CDR1 is DFQATT and CDR2 is SNEGSKA (reference sequence). Losses at the gene ends were 1 base for V and 5 bases for J; bases not matched to a gene: 8. The CDR3 is 16 amino acids. CDR3 bases: TGCAGTGCTAGAGCTGTCCCAGGGGGGGATAATTCACCCCTCCACTTT. Translating gives CSARAVPGGDNSPLHF.

This clonotype was seen ten or more times. The gene calls are TRBV28 and TRBJ2-7; 7 bases map to TRBD1. Trimming cost V 8 bases and J 3 bases; bases outside gene matches: 10. Looked up from germline, CDR1 is MDHEN and CDR2 is SYDVKM. The CDR3 has 14 amino acids. The CDR3 DNA is TGTGCCAGCGTCCCTCGAGCAGGGGGCTACGAGCAGTACTTC. It is translated as CASVPRAGGYEQYF.

Turning to this clonotype: At one boundary the junction diverges from the germline segment, which might be a read error. This chain connects TRBV5-1 to TRBJ1-3, with TRBD1 as a possible D gene (5 bases). This CDR3 comprises 15 residues. Germline CDR1 reads SGHRS; CDR2 reads YFSETQ. CDR3 in DNA: TGTGCCAGCAGCTCCGAGGGGCCGGCGGGAAACACCATATATTTT. Amino acid sequence: CASSSEGPAGNTIYF.

This clonotype has more than one count but fewer than ten. This chain joins TRBV11-2 and TRBJ2-7, with D maybe TRBD1 (5 bases). The CDR3 totals 14 residues. The germline V gene encodes CDR1 SGHAT and CDR2 FQNNGV. V was shortened by 1 base and J by 6 bases, with 13 bases between the two germline ends. CDR3 DNA: TGTGCCAGCAGCTTAGGGCTGACAGTTCGCGAGCAGTACTTC. This encodes CASSLGLTVREQYF.

The V and J genes are TRBV12-3 or TRBV12-4 and TRBJ1-2; possible D gene TRBD1, 5 bases. The CDR3 covers 15 residues. Trimming pared 7 bases from V and 4 bases from J, leaving 19 bases between. Here the CDR3 DNA reads TGTGCCAGCACCCTAAGCAGGGAGCTGAGCTATGGCTACACCTTC. Amino acids: CASTLSRELSYGYTF.

Details on this clonotype: A much bigger clone sits one base away, suggesting this may be a read error. V and J are TRBV2 and TRBJ2-7; TRBD2 aligns across 9 bases. The germline V gene encodes CDR1 SNHLY and CDR2 FYNNEI. The CDR3 covers 14 residues. With V trimmed by 6 bases and J by 7 bases, 10 bases remained unmatched. DNA for the CDR3: TGTGCCAGCAGAGTTGCGGGAGGGTATGGTGAGCAGTACTTC. It yields the protein CASRVAGGYGEQYF.

In this sample, this clonotype turned up many times. V gene TRBV12-3 or TRBV12-4 combines with J gene TRBJ1-1; D gene uncertain. Trimming took off 4 bases at V and 0 bases at J, with 3 bases between the two ends. The CDR3 contains 12 residues. CDR3 in DNA: TGTGCCAGCAGTTATCTGAACACTGAAGCTTTCTTT. As protein: CASSYLNTEAFF.

Points on this clonotype: A single base separates this from a much larger clone, so it may be a read error. The chain recombines TRBV11-2 with TRBJ2-5, with D maybe TRBD1 (6 bases). Germline loops: CDR1 SGHAT, CDR2 FQNNGV. This CDR3 is built from 15 residues. V was trimmed by 6 bases and J by 5 bases, leaving 19 bases between them. The CDR3 spells CASSPACSGAETQYF. CDR3 DNA: TGTGCCAGCAGTCCAGCGTGTTCAGGGGCGGAGACCCAGTACTTC.

Of note for this clonotype: Its ends do not fully match the called genes, so a read error is possible. The gene calls are TRBV10-3 and TRBJ2-1; D may be TRBD1 or TRBD2 (5 bases each). Per germline, CDR1 ENHRY and CDR2 SYGVKD. CDR3 length: 15 amino acids. As DNA, the CDR3 is TGTGCCATCAGCGAGTCGGGGCTTCCGGACAATGAGCAGTTCTTC. Translating it yields CAISESGLPDNEQFF.

The V call is TRBV10-3, the J call TRBJ2-3, with a tentative D call TRBD2 (6 bases). Germline CDR1 ENHRY, CDR2 SYGVKD. V was clipped by 2 bases and J by 0 bases, with 12 bases between them. The CDR3 runs to 16 residues. CDR3 sequence: CAISEGLEGSTDTQYF. The CDR3 nucleotides read TGTGCCATCAGTGAGGGGTTGGAGGGAAGCACAGATACGCAGTATTTT.